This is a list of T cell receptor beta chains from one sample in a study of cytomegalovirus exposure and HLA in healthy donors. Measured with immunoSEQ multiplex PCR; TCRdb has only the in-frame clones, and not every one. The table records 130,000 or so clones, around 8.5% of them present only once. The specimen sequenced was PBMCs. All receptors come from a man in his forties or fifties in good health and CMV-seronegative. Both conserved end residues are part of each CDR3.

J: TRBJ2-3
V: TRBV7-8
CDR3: CASSVRGGAGSTDTQYF

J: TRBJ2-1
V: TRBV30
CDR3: CAWILYNEQFF

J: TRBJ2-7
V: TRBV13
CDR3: CASSPWGAGGSYEQYF

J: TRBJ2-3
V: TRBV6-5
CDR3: CASSYQETGADTQYF

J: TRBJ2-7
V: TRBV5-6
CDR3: CASSLGSGATIYEQYF

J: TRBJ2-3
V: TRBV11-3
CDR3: CASSWGGGGTDTQYF

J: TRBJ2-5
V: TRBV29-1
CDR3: CSVEDTKRGETQYF

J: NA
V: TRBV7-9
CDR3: CASSYGEAAGYEQYF

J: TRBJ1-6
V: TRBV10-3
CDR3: CAISGGQGENSPLHF

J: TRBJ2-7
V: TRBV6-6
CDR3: CASSYRDRDHEQYF

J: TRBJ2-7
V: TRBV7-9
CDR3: CASSPVYRDRDYEQYF

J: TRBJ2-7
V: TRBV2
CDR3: CASSLAPQNGKEQYF

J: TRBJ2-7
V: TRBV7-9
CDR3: CASSFTSSYEQYF

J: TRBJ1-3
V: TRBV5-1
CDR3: CASSGQGPSGNTIYF

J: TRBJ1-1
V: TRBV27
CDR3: CASSLQMNTEAFF

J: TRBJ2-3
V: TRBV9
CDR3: CASSVGDRDTDTQYF

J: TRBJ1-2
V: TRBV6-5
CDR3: CASRRQETNYGYTF

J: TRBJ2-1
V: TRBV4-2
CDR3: CASSQQLAGNNEQFF

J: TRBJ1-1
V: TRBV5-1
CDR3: CASSLAVNTEAFF

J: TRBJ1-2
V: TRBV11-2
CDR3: CASSLAGFGYTF

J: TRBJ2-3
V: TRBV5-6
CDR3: CASSFFPTDTQYF

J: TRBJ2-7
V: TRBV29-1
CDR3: CSVGTGGLYEQYF

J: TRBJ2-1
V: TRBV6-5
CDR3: CASSQTSGVSNEQFF

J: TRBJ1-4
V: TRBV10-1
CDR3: CASRRTERELFF

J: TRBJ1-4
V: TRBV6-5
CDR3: CASSFGEKLFF

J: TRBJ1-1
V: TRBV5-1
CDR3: CASSLPTGVSTEAFF

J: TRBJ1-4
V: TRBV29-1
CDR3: CSVVRDEEILGEKLFF

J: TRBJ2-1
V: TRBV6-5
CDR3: CASSLGEASYNEQFF

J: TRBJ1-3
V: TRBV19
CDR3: CASSSGVSGNTIYF

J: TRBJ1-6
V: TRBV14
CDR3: CASSQWTGVKGSPLHF

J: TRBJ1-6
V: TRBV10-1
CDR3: CASSEPSGQGGSYNSPLHF

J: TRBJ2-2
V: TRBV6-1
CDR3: CASSGELAGGPYNGELFF

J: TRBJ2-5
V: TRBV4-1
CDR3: CASSQATSEETQYF

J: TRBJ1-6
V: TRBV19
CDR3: CASSPRGGDSPLHF

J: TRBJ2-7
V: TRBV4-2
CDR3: CASSQDGRAAEQYF

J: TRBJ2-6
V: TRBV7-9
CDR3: CASSRYPRTGLSGANVLTF

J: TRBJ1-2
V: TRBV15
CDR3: CATSRDRAGFYGYTF

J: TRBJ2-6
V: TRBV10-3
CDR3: CAIKDRLSGANVLTF

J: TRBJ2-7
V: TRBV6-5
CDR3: CAVTSGGYEQYF

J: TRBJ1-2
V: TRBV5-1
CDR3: CASRKAGDYGYTF

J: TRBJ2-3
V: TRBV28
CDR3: CASSLRDTQYF

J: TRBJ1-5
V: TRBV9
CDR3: CASSVGGGKQPQHF

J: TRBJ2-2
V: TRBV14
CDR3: CASSQPDRGHTGELFF

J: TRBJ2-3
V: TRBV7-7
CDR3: CASSLRPGQVDTQYF

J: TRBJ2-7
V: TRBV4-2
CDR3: CASSQDLTSGGPGEQYF

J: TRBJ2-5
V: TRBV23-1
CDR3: CASKPGQGRETQYF